The entry below gives a single TCR beta chain sequence along with its context. Its specificity is unknown. The method was immunoSEQ multiplex PCR; TCRdb's version includes in-frame clones alone and lacks a portion of them. The data contain around 89,000 clones, about nine tenths of them singletons. The sample comes from a study of T cell responses to AZD1222 COVID-19 vaccine. Study in general: Analysis merged second doses at about 4 or about 12 weeks.

Overall study results and limits: Close to half of spike-specific TCRs reportedly recognize unmutated variant regions.

The CDR3 sequence is 14 residues long. CDR1 and CDR2 from the germline V gene are MNHEY and SVGEGT. Losses at the gene ends were 2 bases for V and 1 base for J; bases not matched to a gene: 2. The specimen comprised peripheral blood, sampled on day 0 of AZD1222 vaccination. The chain employs TRBV6-2 or TRBV6-3 and TRBJ2-7, with TRBD2 matching 7 bases. The TCR was taken from an adult in good health. The CDR3 nucleotides read TGTGCCAGCAGTTACACGCGGGGGTCCTACGAGCAGTACTTC. This codes for CASSYTRGSYEQYF.